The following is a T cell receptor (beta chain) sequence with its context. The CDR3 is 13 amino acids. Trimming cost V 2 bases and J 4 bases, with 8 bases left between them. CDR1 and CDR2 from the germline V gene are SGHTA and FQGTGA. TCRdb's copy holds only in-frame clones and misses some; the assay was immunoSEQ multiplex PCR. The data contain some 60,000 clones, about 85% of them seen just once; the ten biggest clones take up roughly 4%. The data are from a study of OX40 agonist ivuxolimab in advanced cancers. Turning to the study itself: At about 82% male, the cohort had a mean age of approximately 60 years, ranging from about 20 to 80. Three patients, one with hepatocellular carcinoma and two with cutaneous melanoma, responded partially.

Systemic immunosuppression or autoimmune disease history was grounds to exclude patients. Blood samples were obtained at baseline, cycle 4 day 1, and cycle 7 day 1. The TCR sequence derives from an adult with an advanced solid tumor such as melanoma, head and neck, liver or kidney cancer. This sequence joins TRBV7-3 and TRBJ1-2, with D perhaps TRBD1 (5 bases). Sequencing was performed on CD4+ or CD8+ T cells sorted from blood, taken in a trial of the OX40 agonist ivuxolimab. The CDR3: CASSLDSSYGYTF. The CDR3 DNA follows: TGTGCCAGCAGCTTAGACAGTTCCTATGGCTACACCTTC.